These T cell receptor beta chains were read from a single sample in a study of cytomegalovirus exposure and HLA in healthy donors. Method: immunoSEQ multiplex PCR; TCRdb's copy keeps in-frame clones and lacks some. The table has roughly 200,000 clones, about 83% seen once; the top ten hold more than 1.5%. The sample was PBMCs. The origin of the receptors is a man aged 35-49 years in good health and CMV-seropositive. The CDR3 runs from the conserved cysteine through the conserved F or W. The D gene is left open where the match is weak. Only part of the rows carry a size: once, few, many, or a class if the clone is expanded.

CASSLKGRGNQPQHF TGTGCCAGCAGTTTAAAGGGGAGGGGGAATCAGCCCCAGCATTTT once TRBJ1-5 TRBV28 -
CASSLRTGLIMNTEAFF TGTGCCAGCAGTTTACGAACAGGCCTTATTATGAACACTGAAGCTTTCTTT - TRBJ1-1 TRBV28 -
CASSLGTGSTDTQYF TGTGCCAGCAGCCTCGGGACAGGAAGCACAGATACGCAGTATTTT - TRBJ2-3 TRBV2 TRBD1
CASSFDTYEQYF TGTGCCAGCAGTTTCGACACCTACGAGCAGTACTTC - TRBJ2-7 TRBV6-5 -
CASGQGGNQPQHF TGTGCCAGCGGCCAGGGAGGAAATCAGCCCCAGCATTTT - TRBJ1-5 TRBV6-5 -
CASSFGGAGRTDTQYF TGTGCCAGCAGTTTTGGGGGGGCGGGACGCACAGATACGCAGTATTTT - TRBJ2-3 TRBV2 -
CASSYLSFTEAFF TGTGCCAGCAGTTACCTCAGTTTCACTGAAGCTTTCTTT once TRBJ1-1 TRBV6-5 -
CASSTRQGGSYNEQFF TGTGCCAGCAGCACCCGACAGGGGGGCTCCTACAATGAGCAGTTCTTC - TRBJ2-1 TRBV11-2 TRBD1
CAISPLGGEMSSYNEQFF TGTGCCATCAGTCCACTAGGAGGAGAGATGAGCTCCTACAATGAGCAGTTCTTC - TRBJ2-1 TRBV10-3 -
CASSLAAGGNTEAFF TGTGCCAGCAGCTTAGCTGCCGGGGGGAACACTGAAGCTTTCTTT - TRBJ1-1 TRBV7-9 -
CASSFLAGVGNEQFF TGCGCCAGCAGCTTTCTAGCGGGTGTAGGGAATGAGCAGTTCTTC once TRBJ2-1 TRBV5-1 TRBD2